The present T cell receptor (beta chain) was sequenced within a study of T cells after posttransplantation cyclophosphamide. Treatment was busulfan-fludarabine conditioning, a marrow graft, and cyclophosphamide on days +3 and +4. Libraries were prepared by immunoSEQ multiplex PCR; TCRdb keeps only in-frame clonotypes and omits some of them. Sampling found roughly 10,000 clones, none seen once. This clone was picked up many times. Its antigen is undetermined. General study results and limits: TRB overlap between skin or GI tissue T cells and blood was limited. After PTCy, TRB diversity resembled that of CNI/methotrexate controls. Later blood repertoires were often dominated by clones from the donor CD8+ memory compartment.

The CDR3 extends over 16 amino acids. The chain is built from TRBV12-2 and TRBJ2-1; the D call of TRBD2 is as the table states it, not checked on the DNA. TRBV12-2 is listed as a pseudogene. Sequencing used PBMCs, obtained roughly 350 days after allogeneic stem cell transplant with posttransplant cyclophosphamide. The receptor comes from a male patient aged 45-60 years who received an allogeneic stem cell transplant from a related donor and was CMV-positive. The T cells may come from the graft donor. CDR3 protein: CASRSRLTSSPNEQFF. CDR3 nucleotide sequence: TGTGCAAGTCGCTCTAGGTTGACTAGCTCCCCCAATGAGCAGTTCTTC.